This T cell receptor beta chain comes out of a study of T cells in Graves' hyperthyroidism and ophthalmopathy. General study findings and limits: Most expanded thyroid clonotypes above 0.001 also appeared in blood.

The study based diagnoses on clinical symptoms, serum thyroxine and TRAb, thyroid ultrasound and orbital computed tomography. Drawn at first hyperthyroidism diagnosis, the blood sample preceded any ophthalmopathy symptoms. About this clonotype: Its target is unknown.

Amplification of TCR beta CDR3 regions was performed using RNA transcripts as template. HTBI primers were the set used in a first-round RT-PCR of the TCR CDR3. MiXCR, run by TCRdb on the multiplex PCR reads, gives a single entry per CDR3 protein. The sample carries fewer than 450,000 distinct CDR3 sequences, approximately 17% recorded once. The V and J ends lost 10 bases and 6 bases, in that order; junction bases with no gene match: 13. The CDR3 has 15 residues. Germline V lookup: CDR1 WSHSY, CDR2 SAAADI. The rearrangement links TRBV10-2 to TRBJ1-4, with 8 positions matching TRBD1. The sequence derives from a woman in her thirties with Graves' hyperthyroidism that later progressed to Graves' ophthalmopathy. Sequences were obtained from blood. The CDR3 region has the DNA TGCGCCACAGGACAGGGTATTGGAGGGGATGAAAAACTGTTTTTT. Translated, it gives CATGQGIGGDEKLFF.